A single sample gave rise to the 29 T cell receptor beta chains below, sequenced in a study of response to subunit inactivated influenza vaccine. MiXCR was run by TCRdb on the RT-PCR reads, yielding one entry per CDR3 protein. The sample yields just under 550,000 distinct CDR3 sequences, under 30% seen once. This same sample was also part of a study on T cells expressing NK-cell markers. That source reports: The TCR beta cDNA came from 5'RACE template switching with UMIs.

The sequencing here drew on CD4+ T cells sorted from PBMCs, taken 11 to 12 days after vaccination. The receptors derive from a man aged 45-65 years who received an inactivated influenza vaccine.

The J gene is TRBJ1-5, the V gene TRBV6-1; D is perhaps TRBD1 (6 bases). The V and J ends lost 6 bases and 4 bases respectively, with 19 bases between them. There are 16 residues in the CDR3. CDR1 is MNHNS and CDR2 is SASEGT in the germline V gene. For the CDR3, the DNA is TGTGCCAGCAGAATGGGTGGAGGGGGGGGAAATCAGCCCCAGCATTTT. Protein: CASRMGGGGGNQPQHF.

The chain couples TRBV18 to TRBJ2-7; D gene unclear. Between the trimmed V and J ends, which lost 2 bases and 5 bases, there was a span of 7 bases. Germline CDR1 is KGHSH and CDR2 is LQKENI. CDR3 size: 12 residues. The CDR3 DNA reads as TGTGCCAGCTCACCAGGCCAGCACGAGCAGTACTTC. Amino acid sequence: CASSPGQHEQYF.

This clonotype has a count of ten or more. The chain joins TRBV10-3 to TRBJ2-1; TRBD1 matches at 10 bases. The junction had 6 bases not matched to a gene; V was cut back by 10 bases and J by 3 bases. The CDR3 length is 14 residues. Germline CDR1 is ENHRY and CDR2 is SYGVKD. The CDR3 nucleotides are TGTGCCACCCGGGACAGGGGATTCTACAATGAGCAGTTCTTC. Its translation: CATRDRGFYNEQFF.

This clonotype was seen a handful of times. The genes are TRBV3-1 and TRBJ2-3, with D hard to call. The ends were cut back, 0 bases at V and 2 bases at J, with 15 bases in the middle. Germline V CDR1 and CDR2: LGHDT, YNNKEL (reference sequence). The CDR3 has 17 amino acids. CDR3 nucleotides: TGTGCCAGCAGCCAAGAGTTGGGCAGCTTACTCACAGATACGCAGTATTTT. Translation gives CASSQELGSLLTDTQYF.

V and J are TRBV7-9 and TRBJ1-2, with a weak D call TRBD1 (5 bases). Germline CDR1 and CDR2: SEHNR and FQNEAQ (reference sequence). The CDR3 runs 15 residues. V was cut by 4 bases and J by 0 bases, with 12 bases left in between. Here the CDR3 DNA reads TGTGCCAGCAGCTCCTACGGGACGGCTAACTATGGCTACACCTTC. Residues: CASSSYGTANYGYTF. Variable domain in full (rest from reference TRBV7-9 and TRBJ1-2): DTGVSQNPRHKITKRGQNVTFRCDPISEHNRLYWYRQTLGQGPEFLTYFQNEAQLEKSRLLSDRFSAERPKGSFSTLEIQRTEQGDSAMYLCASSSYGTANYGYTFGSGTRLTVV.

This clonotype was detected a few times. The CDR3 DNA sequence: TGTGCCAGCAGCCGGGGGGAGCGCTTTGAGCAGTTCTTC. Its protein product is CASSRGERFEQFF. The gene calls are TRBV6-1 and TRBJ2-1; 7 nucleotides agree with TRBD2. The CDR3 covers 13 residues. Germline assignment: CDR1 MNHNS and CDR2 SASEGT. V lost 6 bases and J lost 9; bases outside the gene matches: 8.

The rearrangement uses TRBV30 and TRBJ2-3, with TRBD2 matching 8 bases. Germline V gene data show CDR1 as GTSNPN and CDR2 as SVGIG (reference sequence). This CDR3 spans 12 amino acids. The V segment lost 8 bases and the J segment 3 bases; nucleotides outside the gene matches: 4. The CDR3 sequence is CARGGRTDTQYF. Written as DNA, the CDR3 is TGTGCCCGGGGGGGCAGGACAGATACGCAGTATTTT.

This clonotype has only a few counts. Here the CDR3 DNA reads TGCAGTGCCCGGGCCCTCGCGAACACTGAAGCTTTCTTT. Translating gives CSARALANTEAFF. The V gene is TRBV20-1, the J gene TRBJ1-1, with D hard to call. This CDR3 is built from 13 residues. From germline, CDR1 is DFQATT and CDR2 SNEGSKA (reference sequence). Trimming stripped 6 bases from V and 1 base from J, with 12 bases between.

The chain uses TRBV29-1 and TRBJ2-1, with 8 nucleotides matching TRBD1. With V trimmed by 7 bases and J by 6 bases, 8 bases remained unmatched. Germline V gene lookup returns CDR1 SQVTM and CDR2 ANQGSEA. CDR3 length: 13 residues. CDR3 sequence: CSGSGTGGNEQFF. The CDR3 DNA sequence: TGCAGCGGTTCCGGGACAGGCGGCAATGAGCAGTTCTTC.

Only a few counts were recorded for this clonotype. This chain uses TRBV3-1 with TRBJ2-1, with D maybe TRBD1 (6 bases). Germline loops: CDR1 LGHDT, CDR2 YNNKEL (reference sequence). Trimming removed 1 base at V and 12 bases at J, with 22 bases between. The length of the CDR3 is 16 residues. The DNA of the CDR3 is TGTGCCAGCAGCCAAGCCCTCTACGTTGGGGACATTCGGCAGTTCTTC. This gives the protein CASSQALYVGDIRQFF.

V gene TRBV15 combines with J gene TRBJ1-2, with 7 bases matching TRBD1. Germline V CDR1 and CDR2: LNHNV, YYDKDF (reference sequence). The CDR3 covers 18 residues. V lost 2 bases to trimming and J lost 5 bases; unmatched junction nucleotides: 17. CDR3 protein: CATSRLGTARDRIYGYTF. CDR3 sequence (DNA): TGTGCCACCAGCAGACTAGGGACAGCTCGGGACCGGATTTATGGCTACACCTTC.

The V call is TRBV12-3 or TRBV12-4, the J call TRBJ2-1; TRBD2 is a possible D gene (6 bases). The CDR3 consists of 15 residues. V lost 1 base, J lost 7 bases, and 14 bases lay in between. Here the CDR3 reads CASSLGAGSVNEQFF. The DNA of the CDR3 is TGTGCCAGCAGTTTAGGGGCGGGAAGTGTGAATGAGCAGTTCTTC.

The chain employs TRBV6-1 and TRBJ1-2; 9 positions agree with TRBD1. V lost 4 bases and J lost 3; bases outside the gene matches: 0. Per the germline V gene, CDR1 is MNHNS and CDR2 is SASEGT. The CDR3 consists of 13 residues. The CDR3 DNA sequence: TGTGCCAGCAGTGGACAGGGGGACTATGGCTACACCTTC. Its translation is CASSGQGDYGYTF.

The chain has TRBV5-6 and TRBJ1-4; no definite D call. The CDR3 has 16 residues. V lost 1 base, J lost 5 bases, and 15 bases lay in between. Per germline, CDR1 SGHDT and CDR2 YYEEEE. CDR3 in amino acids: CASSLRARLQNEKLFF. In nucleotides, the CDR3 is TGTGCCAGCAGCTTGAGGGCCAGACTACAGAATGAAAAACTGTTTTTT.

This sequence joins TRBV5-4 and TRBJ2-2; 9 positions agree with TRBD1. This CDR3 spans 17 amino acids. V lost 4 bases and J lost 5; bases outside the gene matches: 12. CDR1 is SGHNT and CDR2 is YYREEE in the germline V gene (reference sequence). This CDR3 reads CASSPFTGTGLTGELFF. The CDR3 DNA sequence: TGTGCCAGCAGCCCCTTTACCGGGACAGGGTTGACCGGGGAGCTGTTTTTT. Based on the CDR3 plus reference TRBV5-4 and TRBJ2-2, the full variable domain is ETGVTQSPTHLIKTRGQQVTLRCSSQSGHNTVSWYQQALGQGPQFIFQYYREEENGRGNFPPRFSGLQFPNYSSELNVNALELDDSALYLCASSPFTGTGLTGELFFGEGSRLTVL.

The chain couples TRBV10-3 to TRBJ2-3, with 11 bases that match TRBD2. The CDR3 runs 15 residues. V lost 9 bases to trimming and J lost 0 bases; unmatched junction nucleotides: 5. Germline V gene data show CDR1 as ENHRY and CDR2 as SYGVKD. CDR3 region: CAITRTSGSTDTQYF. The CDR3 DNA reads TGTGCCATAACCCGGACTAGCGGGAGCACAGATACGCAGTATTTT.

This clonotype was seen a few times. The CDR3 coding sequence is TGCGCCAGCAGCTTAAGACAGGGGGCGTCCGGTACGCAGTATTTT. Protein sequence: CASSLRQGASGTQYF. The rearrangement joins TRBV5-1 to TRBJ2-3; 10 positions match TRBD1. Germline CDR1 and CDR2: SGHRS and YFSETQ. This CDR3 region has 15 residues. The J segment lost 8 bases and the V segment lost 2 bases, leaving 8 bases of the junction unmatched.

Only a few counts were recorded for this clonotype. This rearrangement joins TRBV10-3 to TRBJ1-4, with a weak D call TRBD1 (5 bases). Germline assignment: CDR1 ENHRY and CDR2 SYGVKD. There are 14 residues in the CDR3. The V end lost 4 bases, the J end lost 4 bases, and 10 bases lay between the germline ends. CDR3 sequence reads: CAISGAGFNEKLFF. In nucleotides, the CDR3 is TGTGCCATCAGTGGGGCAGGGTTTAATGAAAAACTGTTTTTT.

This clonotype showed up just a few times. This chain joins TRBV5-1 and TRBJ2-5, with TRBD1 matching over 8 bases. Germline trimming cut 4 bases from V and 2 bases from J; bases unmatched to any gene: 7. The length of the CDR3 is 15 residues. Germline V gives CDR1 SGHRS, CDR2 YFSETQ. The chain's CDR3 is CASSPGQVGQETQYF. In nucleotides, the CDR3 is TGCGCCAGCAGCCCGGGACAGGTAGGACAAGAGACCCAGTACTTC.

This clonotype was found a few times. The rearrangement links TRBV7-2 to TRBJ2-1; TRBD2 might be the D (5 bases). Germline V gene sequence: CDR1 SGHTA, CDR2 FQGNSA. V was clipped by 5 bases and J by 8 bases, with 13 bases between them. The CDR3 covers 13 residues. CDR3 nucleotide sequence: TGTGCCAGCAGCGTTACTAGAAGCGATGAGCAGTTCTTC. Protein sequence: CASSVTRSDEQFF.

This clonotype was counted at least ten times. The chain links TRBV3-1 to TRBJ2-3, with D unclear. The germline CDR1 and CDR2 sequences are LGHDT and YNNKEL (reference sequence). V was clipped by 1 base and J by 14 bases, with 10 bases between them. The CDR3 is 11 residues long. The CDR3 spells CASSQGPKGYF. The CDR3 nucleotides are TGTGCCAGCAGCCAAGGACCAAAGGGGTATTTT.

This chain joins TRBV2 and TRBJ1-1; a weak D match, TRBD1 (5 bases). This CDR3 has 12 residues. CDR1 and CDR2 (germline): SNHLY, FYNNEI. V dropped 11 bases and J dropped 0 bases, with 10 bases sitting between them. CDR3: CACDRLNTEAFF. CDR3 nucleotide sequence: TGTGCCTGCGACAGATTGAACACTGAAGCTTTCTTT.

The chain couples TRBV15 to TRBJ2-2; TRBD2 matches 12 bases. This CDR3 region has 18 residues. Germline assignment: CDR1 LNHNV and CDR2 YYDKDF (reference sequence). Trimming took 3 bases from V and 0 from J; bases not matched to a gene: 5. In DNA form, the CDR3 reads TGTGCCACCAGCAGCGGACTAGCGGGACGGACGAACACCGGGGAGCTGTTTTTT. Translating gives CATSSGLAGRTNTGELFF.

This clonotype was seen repeatedly, ten times or more. The chain combines TRBV4-2 with TRBJ2-5; TRBD1 or TRBD2 may be the D gene (6 bases each). Trimming took off 0 bases at V and 2 bases at J, with 10 bases between the two ends. There are 15 residues in the CDR3. CDR1 LGHNA and CDR2 YNFKEQ come from the germline V gene. In DNA, the CDR3 is TGTGCCAGCAGCCAAGATAGGGGGACTCAAGAGACCCAGTACTTC. Its translation is CASSQDRGTQETQYF.

The V call is TRBV12-3 or TRBV12-4, the J call TRBJ2-7, with unresolved D. This CDR3 has 12 amino acids. V was cut by 4 bases and J by 2 bases, with 6 bases left in between. CDR3 DNA: TGTGCCAGCAGTTCAGTAGCCTACGAGCAGTACTTC. Translated: CASSSVAYEQYF.

This rearrangement joins TRBV15 to TRBJ2-3; 8 bases line up with TRBD2. V lost 0 bases, J lost 3 bases, and 8 bases stayed unmatched. The CDR3 consists of 17 residues. In germline, CDR1 is LNHNV, CDR2 YYDKDF (reference sequence). For the CDR3, the DNA is TGTGCCACCAGCAGAGATTCCCTAGCGGGTATAACAGATACGCAGTATTTT. Residues: CATSRDSLAGITDTQYF.

The chain combines TRBV5-1 with TRBJ2-3, with TRBD1 matching over 8 bases. Germline trimming cut 4 bases from V and 6 bases from J; bases unmatched to any gene: 7. CDR1 SGHRS and CDR2 YFSETQ come from the germline V gene. The CDR3 covers 14 residues. Here the CDR3 DNA reads TGCGCCAGCAGCGTTGGACAGGGTCGGGATACGCAGTATTTT. It specifies CASSVGQGRDTQYF.

V usage is TRBV20-1 and J usage is TRBJ2-3, with D unclear. Trimming removed 6 bases from V and 2 bases from J, with 18 bases in between. Germline CDR1 DFQATT, CDR2 SNEGSKA (reference sequence). The CDR3 consists of 15 residues. The CDR3 loop reads CSAPWPGQFTDTQYF. The CDR3 DNA follows: TGCAGTGCCCCATGGCCGGGTCAGTTCACAGATACGCAGTATTTT.

The gene calls are TRBV20-1 and TRBJ2-1; tentative D call: TRBD1 (5 bases). The germline V gene has CDR1 DFQATT and CDR2 SNEGSKA (reference sequence). The CDR3 runs 15 residues. V shed 1 base and J shed 0 bases, with 10 bases lying between them. The CDR3 sequence: CSARGDSRSYNEQFF. The DNA of the CDR3 is TGCAGTGCTAGAGGAGACAGTCGCTCCTACAATGAGCAGTTCTTC.